This is a list of T cell receptor beta chains from one sample in a study of T cell responses to AZD1222 COVID-19 vaccine. Sequencing was performed with immunoSEQ multiplex PCR; in TCRdb, only in-frame clones are kept and a portion is missing. Of 110,000 to 150,000 clones in the sample, roughly 90% are singletons; the top ten hold 1.9%. The source material was peripheral blood, sampled 28 days after the second AZD1222 dose. Receptor source: an adult who received the AZD1222 COVID-19 vaccine. The conserved cysteine and the conserved F or W are not part of the CDR3 here. Each record gives: J gene, V gene, CDR3 protein.

>TRBJ1-4|TRBV6-5
ASSYSRKLDEKLF
>TRBJ1-6|TRBV5-8
ASSRDRTLHSPLH
>TRBJ2-3|TRBV27
ASSFQDSTDTQY
>TRBJ1-3|TRBV4-1
ASSQVGRAPGNTIY
>TRBJ2-2|TRBV15
ATSLGESNTGELF
>TRBJ1-4|TRBV7-9
ASSLRDRGPNEKLF
>TRBJ1-1|TRBV19
ASSWDRVNTEAF
>TRBJ1-5|TRBV19
ASSRTSGEVSNQPQH
>TRBJ1-2|TRBV25-1
ASSNPNNYGYT
>TRBJ2-3|TRBV7-9
ASSPGQGGGTDTQY
>TRBJ2-3|TRBV6-1
ASSEALFGYTQY
>TRBJ1-6|TRBV6-1
ASSESDISYNSPLH
>TRBJ2-7|TRBV14
ASSLLGPRDSEQY
>TRBJ2-1|TRBV7-2
ASSQAALATQF
>TRBJ2-7|TRBV6-5
ASSPGPGSYEQY
>TRBJ1-1|TRBV6-5
ASSLPREVGTEAF
>TRBJ2-7|TRBV9
ASSVIPGEGSEQY
>TRBJ1-5|TRBV4-1
ASSPGTAYSNQPQH
>TRBJ1-2|TRBV5-5
ASGGAHYGYT
>TRBJ1-6|TRBV9
ASSPGPAGSPLH
>TRBJ1-1|TRBV2
ASTVGANTEAF
>TRBJ1-5|TRBV6-5
ASRVLEGQPQH
>TRBJ1-1|TRBV7-9
ASSRPPGWGRGTEAF
>TRBJ2-2|TRBV3-1/TRBV3-2
ASSPQSFSGELF
>TRBJ1-6|TRBV7-9
ASSFTGANSPLH
>TRBJ2-1|TRBV7-9
ASRGPTGSSYNEQF
>TRBJ2-3|TRBV9
ASSADRGGDTQY
>TRBJ2-2|TRBV2
ASSELRLNTGELF
>TRBJ1-1|TRBV2
ASRGTGGRGTEAF
>TRBJ1-2|TRBV19
ASSIWGASYGYT
>TRBJ1-2|TRBV5-1
ASSEGAGGYT
>TRBJ1-5|TRBV4-2
ASSPGVRNQPQH
>TRBJ2-5|TRBV3-1/TRBV3-2
ASSHDRGYQETQY
>TRBJ1-6|TRBV2
ASSLTTGANSPLH
>TRBJ1-5|TRBV19
ASSIARQGFAQPQH
>TRBJ2-3|TRBV27
ASSSQGISTDTQY
>TRBJ2-1|TRBV27
ASSSPTDNEQF